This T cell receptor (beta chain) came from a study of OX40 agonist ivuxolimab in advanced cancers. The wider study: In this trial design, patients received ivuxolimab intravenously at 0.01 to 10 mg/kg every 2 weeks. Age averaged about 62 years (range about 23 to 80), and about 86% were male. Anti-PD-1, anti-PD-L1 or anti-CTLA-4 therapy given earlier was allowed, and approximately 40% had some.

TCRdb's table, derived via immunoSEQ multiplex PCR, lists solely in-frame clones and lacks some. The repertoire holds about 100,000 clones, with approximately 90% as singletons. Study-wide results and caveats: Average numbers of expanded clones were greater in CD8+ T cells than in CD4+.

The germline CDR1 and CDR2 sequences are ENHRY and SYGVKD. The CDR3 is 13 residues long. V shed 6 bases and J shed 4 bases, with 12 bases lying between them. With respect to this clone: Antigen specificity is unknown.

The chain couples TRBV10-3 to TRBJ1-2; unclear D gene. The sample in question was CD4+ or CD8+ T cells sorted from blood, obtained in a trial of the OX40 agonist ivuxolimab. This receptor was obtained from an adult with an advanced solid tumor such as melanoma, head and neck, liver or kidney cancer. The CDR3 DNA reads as TGTGCCATCAGAACACCCGAATCCTATGGCTACACCTTC. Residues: CAIRTPESYGYTF.